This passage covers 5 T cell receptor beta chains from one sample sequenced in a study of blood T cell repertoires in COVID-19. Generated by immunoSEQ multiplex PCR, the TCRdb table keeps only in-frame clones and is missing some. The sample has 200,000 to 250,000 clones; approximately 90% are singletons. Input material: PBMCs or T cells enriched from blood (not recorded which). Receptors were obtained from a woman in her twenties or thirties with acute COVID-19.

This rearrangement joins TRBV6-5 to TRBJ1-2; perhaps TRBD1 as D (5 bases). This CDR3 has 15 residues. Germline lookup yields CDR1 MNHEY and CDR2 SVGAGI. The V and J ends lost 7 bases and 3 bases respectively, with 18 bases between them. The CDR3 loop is CASNRWAGLDYGYTF. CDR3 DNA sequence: TGTGCCAGCAACCGTTGGGCAGGGTTGGACTATGGCTACACCTTC.

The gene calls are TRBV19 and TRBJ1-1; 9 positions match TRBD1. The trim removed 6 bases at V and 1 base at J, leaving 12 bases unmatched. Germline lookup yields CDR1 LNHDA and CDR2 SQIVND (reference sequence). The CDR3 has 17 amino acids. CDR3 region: CASSLMGTGSTNTEAFF. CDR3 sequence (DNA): TGTGCCAGTAGCCTGATGGGGACAGGGTCGACGAACACTGAAGCTTTCTTT.

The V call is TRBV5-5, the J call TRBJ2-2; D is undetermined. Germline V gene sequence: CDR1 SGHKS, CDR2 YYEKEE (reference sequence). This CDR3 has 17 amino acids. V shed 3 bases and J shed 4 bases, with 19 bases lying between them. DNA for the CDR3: TGTGCCAGCAGCTCGCGCGGCGAGGCGCCGGGCACCGGGGAGCTGTTTTTT. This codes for CASSSRGEAPGTGELFF. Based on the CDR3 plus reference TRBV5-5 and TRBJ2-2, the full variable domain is DAGVTQSPTHLIKTRGQQVTLRCSPISGHKSVSWYQQVLGQGPQFIFQYYEKEERGRGNFPDRFSARQFPNYSSELNVNALLLGDSALYLCASSSRGEAPGTGELFFGEGSRLTVL.

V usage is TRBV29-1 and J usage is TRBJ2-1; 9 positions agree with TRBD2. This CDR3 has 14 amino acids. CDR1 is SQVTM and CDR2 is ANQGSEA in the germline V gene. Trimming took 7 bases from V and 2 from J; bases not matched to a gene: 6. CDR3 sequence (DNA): TGCAGCGCTGGGGCGGGAGGGCCCTACAATGAGCAGTTCTTC. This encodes CSAGAGGPYNEQFF.

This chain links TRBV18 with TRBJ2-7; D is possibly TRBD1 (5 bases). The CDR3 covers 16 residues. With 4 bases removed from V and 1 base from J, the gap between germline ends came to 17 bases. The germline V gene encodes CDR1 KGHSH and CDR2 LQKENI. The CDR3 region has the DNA TGTGCCAGCTCACGGCTGTTAATGACAGCTTCCTACGAGCAGTACTTC. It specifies CASSRLLMTASYEQYF.